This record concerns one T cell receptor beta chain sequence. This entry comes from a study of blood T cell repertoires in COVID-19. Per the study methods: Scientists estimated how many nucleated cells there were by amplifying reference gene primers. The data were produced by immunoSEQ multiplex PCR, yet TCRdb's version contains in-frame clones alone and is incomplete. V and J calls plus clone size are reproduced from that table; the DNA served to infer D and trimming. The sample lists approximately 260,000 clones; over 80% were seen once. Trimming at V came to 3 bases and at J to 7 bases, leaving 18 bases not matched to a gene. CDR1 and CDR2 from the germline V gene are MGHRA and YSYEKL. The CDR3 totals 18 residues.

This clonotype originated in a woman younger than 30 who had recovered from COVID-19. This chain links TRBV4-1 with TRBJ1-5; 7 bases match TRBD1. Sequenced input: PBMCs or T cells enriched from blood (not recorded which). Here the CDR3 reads CASSHPRGIGGGRQPQHF. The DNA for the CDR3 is TGCGCCAGCAGCCACCCAAGGGGAATCGGAGGGGGCCGGCAGCCCCAGCATTTT.